Listed below are T cell receptor beta chains from one sample, sequenced in a study of lymphopenia after photon versus proton radiotherapy. Method: immunoSEQ multiplex PCR; TCRdb's copy keeps in-frame clones and lacks some. The sample has roughly 58,000 clones, roughly 87% seen once. Sequenced here: peripheral blood, sampled from a patient treated with proton-based radiotherapy. Receptors originate from a man aged 80 or over with esophageal cancer. Both conserved end residues are part of each CDR3. The D gene is left open where the match is weak. Not all rows give a size; the values are once, few, many and, for expanded clones, a class.

size	D	V	J	DNA	CDR3
NA	NA	TRBV7-2	TRBJ1-5	TGTGCCAGCAGCTTATCAGGGGTAATCAATCAGCCCCAGCATTTT	CASSLSGVINQPQHF
NA	NA	TRBV4-3	TRBJ2-7	TGCGCCAGCAGCCAACGACTGAACTCCTACGAGCAGTACTTC	CASSQRLNSYEQYF
NA	NA	TRBV7-2	TRBJ1-2	TGTGCCAGCAGCTTATCAGGGACTAACTATGGCTACACCTTC	CASSLSGTNYGYTF
NA	NA	TRBV2	TRBJ1-2	TGTGCCAGCAGTGTTGGAGGGGCCCCTGACTATGGCTACACCTTC	CASSVGGAPDYGYTF
NA	TRBD1	TRBV19	TRBJ1-1	TGTGCCAGTAGTATAGTGACAGGGTACACTGAAGCTTTCTTT	CASSIVTGYTEAFF
NA	TRBD2	TRBV4-3	TRBJ2-3	TGCGCCAGCAGCCAAGACATAGTGGGAGGGTGGACAGATACGCAGTATTTT	CASSQDIVGGWTDTQYF
NA	TRBD1	TRBV30	TRBJ1-3	TGTGCCTGGAGTGTGGGACAGGTTTCTGGAAACACCATATATTTT	CAWSVGQVSGNTIYF
NA	NA	TRBV7-2	TRBJ2-7	TGTGCCAGCAGCGCAACTGGCGGCTCCTACGAGCAGTACTTC	CASSATGGSYEQYF
NA	TRBD2	TRBV4-1	TRBJ2-1	TGCGCCAGCAGCCAATCACTAGCGGGGGGATACAATGAGCAGTTCTTC	CASSQSLAGGYNEQFF
NA	NA	TRBV7-6	TRBJ2-5	TGTGCCAGCAGCTTTCAACGGGGCCAAGAGACCCAGTACTTC	CASSFQRGQETQYF
few	NA	TRBV6-6	TRBJ1-2	TGTGCCAGCAGTCCAGGGGTCCTCTATGGCTACACCTTC	CASSPGVLYGYTF
NA	TRBD1	TRBV6-1	TRBJ1-5	TGTGCCAGCAGTGAATCTGGGACAGCGAATCAGCCCCAGCATTTT	CASSESGTANQPQHF
few	NA	TRBV7-9	TRBJ2-7	TGTGCCAGCAGCTTAGCAGAATACTACGAGCAGTACTTC	CASSLAEYYEQYF
NA	NA	TRBV5-3	TRBJ2-7	TGTGCCAGAAGCTTGGGAACGTCCTACGAGCAGTACTTC	CARSLGTSYEQYF
NA	NA	TRBV21-1	TRBJ2-2	TGTGCCAGCAGCTCACCGGGACAGGGGTTGCAGTGGACCGGGGAGCTGTTTTTT	CASSSPGQGLQWTGELFF